The 25 T cell receptor beta chains listed next were all sequenced from one sample in a study of blood T cell repertoires in COVID-19 (dated by TCRdb to about 2020). The library was generated by the immunoSEQ multiplex PCR assay. TCRdb retrieved this table from immuneACCESS and kept in-frame rearrangements only. Not all clones are present; in checked studies, unresolved V genes account for under half, and no reason is known for the remainder. In all, the sample holds roughly 250,000 clones, and about 90% of those were seen once. The leading ten clones occupy about 12% of the sample. Sequencing used peripheral blood. The receptors here all came from a woman in her 30s with COVID-19, enrolled during active disease.

The chain is built from TRBV18 and TRBJ1-1; weak D call: TRBD1 (6 bases). CDR1 KGHSH and CDR2 LQKENI come from the germline V gene. Trimming removed 4 bases at V and 6 bases at J, with 12 bases between. The CDR3 consists of 13 residues. The CDR3 bases are TGTGCCAGCTCACGGGGGGGCGCGGCTGAAGCTTTCTTT. Encoded protein: CASSRGGAAEAFF.

As DNA, the CDR3 is TGTGCCAGCAGCGTAGGTAGCGGGGCGCTCGAGACCCAGTACTTC. It translates to CASSVGSGALETQYF. The chain joins TRBV9 to TRBJ2-5; 8 positions match TRBD2. The CDR3 sequence is 15 residues long. The trim removed 0 bases at V and 5 bases at J, leaving 6 bases unmatched. The germline gives CDR1 SGDLS, CDR2 YYNGEE.

This chain links TRBV7-9 with TRBJ1-4, with 8 bases identical to TRBD1. CDR1 SEHNR and CDR2 FQNEAQ come from the germline V gene (reference sequence). V lost 5 bases to trimming and J lost 6 bases; unmatched junction nucleotides: 5. There are 14 residues in the CDR3. As DNA, the CDR3 is TGTGCCAGCAGCACCCGACAGGGGTATGAAAAACTGTTTTTT. Encoded protein: CASSTRQGYEKLFF.

The gene calls are TRBV28 and TRBJ2-7, with TRBD2 matching over 7 bases. Germline-derived CDR1 and CDR2 are MDHEN and SYDVKM. The CDR3 extends over 16 amino acids. With V trimmed by 5 bases and J by 3 bases, 13 bases remained unmatched. CDR3 amino acids: CASSPTGSGGVYEQYF. The CDR3 nucleotides read TGTGCCAGCAGTCCGACGGGGAGTGGGGGGGTCTACGAGCAGTACTTC.

This rearrangement joins TRBV5-5 to TRBJ2-5; TRBD2 is a possible D gene (6 bases). Trimming removed 2 bases from V and 5 bases from J, with 16 bases in between. From germline, CDR1 is SGHKS and CDR2 YYEKEE (reference sequence). The CDR3 is 15 amino acids. The chain's CDR3 is CASSFGSSNMETQYF. CDR3 sequence (DNA): TGTGCCAGCAGCTTCGGGAGTAGTAATATGGAGACCCAGTACTTC.

The V gene is TRBV2, the J gene TRBJ2-7; D possibly corresponds to TRBD2 (5 bases). The germline CDR1 and CDR2 sequences are SNHLY and FYNNEI. The V gene lost 3 bases and the J gene lost 8 bases, with 14 bases spanning the gap. The CDR3 has 13 amino acids. The CDR3 reads CASSDGLAPKQYF. The CDR3 nucleotides are TGTGCCAGCAGTGACGGGCTAGCCCCCAAGCAGTACTTC.

CDR3 sequence reads: CSVEWGRETQYF. The CDR3, as DNA: TGCAGCGTTGAGTGGGGGCGGGAGACCCAGTACTTC. The J gene is TRBJ2-5, the V gene TRBV29-1; D is perhaps TRBD1 (6 bases). CDR3 length: 12 residues. V lost 3 bases, J lost 5 bases, and 10 bases lay in between. Germline values: CDR1 SQVTM, CDR2 ANQGSEA. Using reference TRBV29-1 and TRBJ2-5 for the parts outside the CDR3, the full variable domain is SAVISQKPSRDICQRGTSLTIQCQVDSQVTMMFWYRQQPGQSLTLIATANQGSEATYESGFVIDKFPISRPNLTFSTLTVSNMSPEDSSIYLCSVEWGRETQYFGPGTRLLVL.

The CDR3 loop is CASSLVRDSYNEQFF. As DNA, the CDR3 is TGCGCCAGCAGCTTGGTACGGGACTCCTACAATGAGCAGTTCTTC. The gene calls are TRBV5-1 and TRBJ2-1; D possibly corresponds to TRBD2 (5 bases). Germline loops: CDR1 SGHRS, CDR2 YFSETQ. Trimming removed 0 bases from V and 0 bases from J, with 7 bases in between. This CDR3 has 15 residues.

This sequence joins TRBV28 and TRBJ1-1, with D uncertain. The V gene's germline CDR1 is MDHEN and CDR2 SYDVKM. This CDR3 has 14 residues. The germline V and J ends were trimmed by 5 bases and 3 bases, with 13 bases remaining between them. Written as DNA, the CDR3 is TGTGCCAGCAGTGGAGGGATTCTGGACACTGAAGCTTTCTTT. The encoded protein is CASSGGILDTEAFF.

V usage is TRBV7-9 and J usage is TRBJ1-3; D is ambiguous. Per the germline V gene, CDR1 is SEHNR and CDR2 is FQNEAQ (reference sequence). CDR3 size: 13 residues. V gave up 4 bases and J gave up 3 bases, with 7 bases separating them. The CDR3 region has the DNA TGTGCCAGCAGCTCCCTCCGTGGAAACACCATATATTTT. Its translation is CASSSLRGNTIYF. The full variable domain, rest sourced from reference TRBV7-9 and TRBJ1-3, is DTGVSQNPRHKITKRGQNVTFRCDPISEHNRLYWYRQTLGQGPEFLTYFQNEAQLEKSRLLSDRFSAERPKGSFSTLEIQRTEQGDSAMYLCASSSLRGNTIYFGEGSWLTVV.

This clone occurred a few times. Other DNA sequences of this sample code for an identical CDR3. This chain links TRBV24-1 with TRBJ1-4; TRBD1 aligns across 8 bases. CDR1 is KGHDR, CDR2 SFDVKD, per germline. This CDR3 has 15 amino acids. J was trimmed by 6 bases and V by 4 bases; bases with no gene match: 6. The CDR3 reads CATSDSGQGDEKLFF. CDR3 in DNA: TGTGCCACCAGTGACTCCGGACAGGGCGATGAAAAACTGTTTTTT.

The chain links TRBV28 to TRBJ2-1; 10 bases map to TRBD2. The germline V gene encodes CDR1 MDHEN and CDR2 SYDVKM. The CDR3 extends over 16 amino acids. The V gene end was trimmed by 1 base and the J gene end by 8 bases; junction bases not matched to a gene: 8. Here the CDR3 DNA reads TGTGCCAGCAGTTTATCATTAGCGGGGGGAATCGATGAGCAGTTCTTC. Its translation is CASSLSLAGGIDEQFF.

V is TRBV19 and J is TRBJ2-1; 7 nucleotides align to TRBD1. Germline CDR1 reads LNHDA; CDR2 reads SQIVND (reference sequence). This CDR3 comprises 15 residues. V was pared by 7 bases and J by 10 bases, with 16 bases of the junction left unmatched. For the CDR3, the DNA is TGTGCCAGTACCGCCCGGGTAGGGGGCTTTTGGGAGCAGTTCTTC. Residues: CASTARVGGFWEQFF. The full variable domain, with the rest looked up from reference TRBV19 and TRBJ2-1, is DGGITQSPKYLFRKEGQNVTLSCEQNLNHDAMYWYRQDPGQGLRLIYYSQIVNDFQKGDIAEGYSVSREKKESFPLTVTSAQKNPTAFYLCASTARVGGFWEQFFGPGTRLTVL.

This clone has just a few counts. The chain employs TRBV10-2 and TRBJ1-1; 12 bases line up with TRBD1. J was trimmed by 5 bases and V by 6 bases; bases with no gene match: 13. The length of the CDR3 is 17 residues. The V gene's germline CDR1 is WSHSY and CDR2 SAAADI. This CDR3 reads CASSGPPWDRGLTEAFF. The CDR3 DNA sequence: TGCGCCAGCAGCGGACCCCCTTGGGACAGGGGGCTTACTGAAGCTTTCTTT.

This sequence joins TRBV5-6 and TRBJ2-3; a weak D match, TRBD1 (6 bases). Deletions cut 4 bases from V and 10 bases from J, with 10 bases between. The CDR3 is made up of 11 amino acids. Germline V gives CDR1 SGHDT, CDR2 YYEEEE. The CDR3 reads CASSTGTAQYF. The CDR3 coding sequence is TGTGCCAGCAGCACAGGGACCGCGCAGTATTTT.

In DNA, the CDR3 is TGTGCCAGTAGTGCACTAGGACAGGGGGGTAGCAATCAGCCCCAGCATTTT. Translation: CASSALGQGGSNQPQHF. V gene TRBV19 combines with J gene TRBJ1-5; 10 bases fit TRBD1. The V segment lost 5 bases and the J segment 0 bases; nucleotides outside the gene matches: 7. The CDR3 totals 17 residues. Germline-derived CDR1 and CDR2 are LNHDA and SQIVND (reference sequence).

The V gene is TRBV2, the J gene TRBJ2-1; D possibly corresponds to TRBD1 (6 bases). The CDR3 runs 12 residues. Between the trimmed V and J ends, which lost 6 bases and 7 bases, there was a span of 10 bases. The germline V gene has CDR1 SNHLY and CDR2 FYNNEI. CDR3 sequence (DNA): TGTGCCAGCAGGCTACAGGGAAATGAGCAGTTCTTC. Translation: CASRLQGNEQFF.

The chain uses TRBV4-1 and TRBJ2-3, with D possibly being TRBD2 (6 bases). Germline V gene data show CDR1 as MGHRA and CDR2 as YSYEKL. The V and J ends lost 4 bases and 7 bases respectively, with 15 bases between them. The CDR3 is 14 residues long. Here the CDR3 reads CASSPSAGLNTQYF. The CDR3 DNA reads as TGCGCCAGCAGCCCTTCCGCGGGGCTAAATACGCAGTATTTT.

V gene TRBV5-1 combines with J gene TRBJ2-7; 9 nucleotides line up with TRBD2. The ends lost 7 bases at V and 4 bases at J; junction bases unmatched: 6. Germline V CDR1 and CDR2: SGHRS, YFSETQ. CDR3 length: 13 amino acids. The CDR3, as DNA: TGCGCCAGCTCATATAGCGGGGGATACGAGCAGTACTTC. Encoded protein: CASSYSGGYEQYF.

The V call is TRBV7-9, the J call TRBJ1-2; 7 nucleotides agree with TRBD1. V trimming: 3 bases; J trimming: 3 bases; junction bases outside the gene matches: 7. CDR3 length equals 15 residues. CDR1 and CDR2 (germline): SEHNR, FQNEAQ (reference sequence). The CDR3 sequence is CASSFPGQSHYGYTF. CDR3 in DNA: TGTGCCAGCAGCTTTCCGGGACAGTCCCACTATGGCTACACCTTC.

This CDR3 reads CSVAGTTSSYNEQFF. The DNA for the CDR3 is TGCAGCGTGGCCGGGACAACGAGCTCCTACAATGAGCAGTTCTTC. The chain uses TRBV29-1 and TRBJ2-1; tentatively, D is TRBD1 (6 bases). The germline V and J ends were trimmed by 6 bases and 0 bases, with 15 bases remaining between them. Germline V lookup: CDR1 SQVTM, CDR2 ANQGSEA. The CDR3 is 15 amino acids.

V gene TRBV3-1 (or the pseudogene TRBV3-2) combines with J gene TRBJ2-5; TRBD1 matches at 9 bases. The CDR3 has 12 amino acids. Germline V gives CDR1 LGHDT, CDR2 YNNKEL (reference sequence). V shed 8 bases, J shed 8 bases, and the junction held 6 bases outside the gene matches. The chain's CDR3 is CASEGQGGTQYF. CDR3 coding DNA: TGTGCCAGCGAGGGACAGGGTGGTACCCAGTACTTC.

The chain recombines TRBV4-1 with TRBJ2-3; a possible D gene is TRBD2 (6 bases). The germline CDR1 and CDR2 sequences are MGHRA and YSYEKL. V lost 2 bases to trimming and J lost 4 bases, with 16 bases between them. The CDR3 loop spans 16 amino acids. The CDR3 coding sequence is TGCGCCAGCAGCCAATCTGGGGGGATAGGGGCAGATACGCAGTATTTT. As protein: CASSQSGGIGADTQYF.

Only one count was recorded for this clone. The gene calls are TRBV11-3 and TRBJ2-2, with D tentatively TRBD1 (5 bases). Trimming removed 5 bases from V and 1 base from J, with 11 bases in between. Germline V lookup: CDR1 SGHNT, CDR2 YENEEA. This CDR3 has 15 residues. The CDR3 DNA sequence: TGTGCCAGCAGCCCCCGGACAAGGAACACCGGGGAGCTGTTTTTT. Protein: CASSPRTRNTGELFF.

This clone was picked up a small number of times. The CDR3 DNA follows: TGTGCCAGCAGCTCGAAAGCGGGGCTAACCTACGAGCAGTACTTC. Translation: CASSSKAGLTYEQYF. This chain uses TRBV6-5 with TRBJ2-7; 7 bases fit TRBD2. J gave up 2 bases and V 6 bases, and 10 bases lay outside the gene matches. Germline V lookup: CDR1 MNHEY, CDR2 SVGAGI. CDR3 length: 15 amino acids.